A selection of T cell receptor beta chains follows, all from one sample in a study of cytomegalovirus exposure and HLA in healthy donors. TCRdb's copy holds only in-frame clones and misses some; the assay was immunoSEQ multiplex PCR. The sample includes roughly 65,000 clones, almost 70% of them seen just once. The specimen sequenced was PBMCs. These receptors came from a man aged 35 to 55 in good health and CMV-seropositive. Each CDR3 is given without its conserved first and last residue.

V gene,CDR3 protein
TRBV5-4,ASSAGQGGQETQY
TRBV19,ASSTPGTGVLEQF
TRBV2,ASSEQGNADTQY
TRBV7-9,ASSPRPGSSYNEQF
TRBV11-2,ASSSLSGSYEQY
TRBV5-4,ASSAMTGTGLMWAF
TRBV27,ATHPSRDRGYNEQF
TRBV18,ASSPPAGREKLF
TRBV6-5,ASSSHGTGFEKLF
TRBV10-3,AISESPRGMNTEAF
TRBV9,ASSVAGEEQY
TRBV4-2,ASSQVTGDNSPLH
TRBV28,ASSLGLNYGYT
TRBV4-1,ASSQDLRGGNQPQH
TRBV19,ASSSGTAVFGYT
TRBV19,ASSAQGSPLY
TRBV7-8,ASSLPVLPSGNTIY
TRBV30,AWTAGGAFRETQY
TRBV20-1,SARNPYGYT
TRBV19,ASSIPTGSRMNTEAF
TRBV29-1,SEGGSGSGETQY
TRBV6-1,ASNPRVAANEKLF
TRBV29-1,SVTGSYEQY
TRBV7-2,ASSLARQGVLF
TRBV4-2,ASSQGHQNTEAF
TRBV5-1,ASSLVGGQSYEQY
TRBV11-3,ASSPARGRGVIGNEQF
TRBV2,ASSGGWDRAIYEQY
TRBV7-2,ASSPHREQF
TRBV27,ASSSRGGNTIY
TRBV6-1,ASSTRAHEQY
TRBV7-3,ASSDSSGGRGYT
TRBV28,ASNGLTGYQPQH
TRBV6-5,ASSYGQLGVTEAF
TRBV6-1,ASNGRGANVLT
TRBV27,ASSLSPRTFSGEQY
TRBV7-9,ASSSALGTLETQY
TRBV9,ASSVSIDSYEQY
TRBV19,ASSIGLAGNSYEQY
TRBV27,ASSPDRVRGYT
TRBV4-3,ASSQGGVPFSTDTQY
TRBV7-9,SSQWGDTEAF
TRBV7-7,ASSFSESYEQY
TRBV5-8,ASSLGTSVSYNEQF
TRBV7-8,ASSLGDKARFNYGYT
TRBV21-1,ASSSLPRGTEAF
TRBV6-5,ASSELDAGQPQH
TRBV18,ASSRDSNSPLH
TRBV25-1,ASKGVYGELF
TRBV5-1,ASSLWLEGAHGF